Below are 29 T cell receptor beta chains sequenced from a single sample in a study of control samples from healthy donors and cancer patients. Profiling relied on immunoSEQ multiplex PCR, and the TCRdb table lists in-frame clones only, not all of them. The sample shows about 48,000 clones, roughly 92% of them seen only once. The sequencing input was PBMCs. The source of these receptors is a woman aged 50 to 65 with head and neck cancer.

The chain couples TRBV2 to TRBJ2-7, with D unresolved. The germline CDR1 and CDR2 sequences are SNHLY and FYNNEI. The CDR3 is 13 residues long. V was trimmed by 5 bases and J by 2 bases, leaving 10 bases between them. The CDR3 DNA follows: TGTGCCAGCAGTTCCCGACGGACCTACGAGCAGTACTTC. This gives the protein CASSSRRTYEQYF.

This sequence joins TRBV28 and TRBJ1-4; the D is unclear. V was shortened by 6 bases and J by 4 bases, with 15 bases between the two germline ends. The CDR3 has 15 residues. The germline V gene has CDR1 MDHEN and CDR2 SYDVKM. The CDR3 is CASSIPREGNEKLFF. The CDR3 region has the DNA TGTGCCAGCAGCATTCCCCGGGAGGGTAATGAAAAACTGTTTTTT.

The V gene is TRBV11-3, the J gene TRBJ2-2, with 9 positions matching TRBD2. The J segment lost 6 bases and the V segment lost 0 bases, leaving 5 bases of the junction unmatched. The CDR3 is 16 residues long. Germline V gene sequence: CDR1 SGHNT, CDR2 YENEEA. In DNA form, the CDR3 reads TGTGCCAGCAGCTTAGATGCGGCGGGGGGGCCCGGGGAGCTGTTTTTT. Its translation: CASSLDAAGGPGELFF.

The rearrangement uses TRBV5-6 and TRBJ2-1; unclear D gene. In germline, CDR1 is SGHDT, CDR2 YYEEEE. The CDR3 has 12 amino acids. The V end lost 4 bases, the J end lost 4 bases, and 6 bases lay between the germline ends. The CDR3 reads CASSRLYNEQFF. The CDR3 DNA follows: TGTGCCAGCAGCCGCTTATACAATGAGCAGTTCTTC.

Of note for this clone: Other DNA variants within this sample encode the same CDR3. This chain joins TRBV7-9 and TRBJ2-2; 7 nucleotides agree with TRBD1. This CDR3 is built from 13 residues. In germline, CDR1 is SEHNR, CDR2 FQNEAQ (reference sequence). The DNA of the CDR3 is TGTGCTTTTCGAAGGGGGCTTTCCGGGGAGCTGTTTTTT. Its protein is CAFRRGLSGELFF.

This chain uses TRBV7-9 with TRBJ2-7, with 7 positions matching TRBD1. The CDR3 length is 13 residues. Germline CDR1 and CDR2: SEHNR and FQNEAQ (reference sequence). V trimming: 6 bases; J trimming: 5 bases; junction bases outside the gene matches: 7. This CDR3 is CASRSGQAHEQYF. The CDR3 DNA follows: TGTGCCAGCAGGTCCGGACAGGCCCACGAGCAGTACTTC.

This chain links TRBV9 with TRBJ2-5, with 10 bases that match TRBD2. J lost 4 bases, V lost 4 bases, and 7 bases had no gene match. Germline V gives CDR1 SGDLS, CDR2 YYNGEE. CDR3 length: 15 residues. CDR3 loop: CASSISGRSGETQYF. The CDR3 DNA is TGTGCCAGCAGCATTAGCGGGAGGTCGGGAGAGACCCAGTACTTC.

The chain uses TRBV27 and TRBJ2-7, with D possibly matching TRBD1 (7 bases). V shed 6 bases and J shed 0 bases, with 15 bases lying between them. Germline assignment: CDR1 MNHEY and CDR2 SMNVEV (reference sequence). The CDR3 is made up of 15 amino acids. The CDR3 nucleotides are TGTGCCAGCAGCCCCGACAGGGAGGTCTCCTACGAGCAGTACTTC. Translation gives CASSPDREVSYEQYF.

The rearrangement joins TRBV28 to TRBJ2-1; D not resolved. The germline V gene encodes CDR1 MDHEN and CDR2 SYDVKM. The CDR3 runs 13 residues. The germline V and J ends were trimmed by 3 bases and 5 bases, with 8 bases remaining between them. The CDR3 protein is CASSFGRNNEQFF. Here the CDR3 DNA reads TGTGCCAGCAGTTTCGGTCGCAACAATGAGCAGTTCTTC. Based on the CDR3 plus reference TRBV28 and TRBJ2-1, the full variable domain is DVKVTQSSRYLVKRTGEKVFLECVQDMDHENMFWYRQDPGLGLRLIYFSYDVKMKEKGDIPEGYSVSREKKERFSLILESASTNQTSMYLCASSFGRNNEQFFGPGTRLTVL.

The chain has TRBV2 and TRBJ1-5, with TRBD1 as a possible D gene (6 bases). Germline-derived CDR1 and CDR2 are SNHLY and FYNNEI. The CDR3 loop spans 15 amino acids. The V end was cut by 7 bases, the J end by 4 bases, with 17 bases between. The CDR3 nucleotides read TGTGCCAGCAACGGACCCGGGGGCGGGAATCAGCCCCAGCATTTT. It encodes CASNGPGGGNQPQHF. The variable domain in full, with the rest retrieved from reference TRBV2 and TRBJ1-5, is EPEVTQTPSHQVTQMGQEVILRCVPISNHLYFYWYRQILGQKVEFLVSFYNNEISEKSEIFDDQFSVERPDGSNFTLKIRSTKLEDSAMYFCASNGPGGGNQPQHFGDGTRLSIL.

CDR3 region: CASSLQGALNYGYTF. DNA of the CDR3: TGTGCCAGCAGCCTACAGGGGGCTCTTAACTATGGCTACACCTTC. The chain links TRBV28 to TRBJ1-2; TRBD1 aligns across 9 bases. Losses at the gene ends were 6 bases for V and 1 base for J; bases not matched to a gene: 6. The CDR3 is 15 residues long. The germline CDR1 and CDR2 sequences are MDHEN and SYDVKM.

The chain employs TRBV9 and TRBJ2-1, with TRBD1 as a possible D gene (6 bases). V lost 2 bases, J lost 8 bases, and 11 bases lay in between. There are 13 residues in the CDR3. Germline CDR1 SGDLS, CDR2 YYNGEE. The CDR3 DNA follows: TGTGCCAGCAGCGTCTCACAGGGTCATGAGCAGTTCTTC. Amino acid sequence: CASSVSQGHEQFF.

The chain has TRBV7-2 and TRBJ1-1; D remains ambiguous. Trimming shortened V by 5 bases and J by 3 bases, and 10 bases separated the two germline ends. Germline CDR1 reads SGHTA; CDR2 reads FQGNSA. This CDR3 is 13 amino acids long. For the CDR3, the DNA is TGTGCCAGCAGCCGGATGGACTACACTGAAGCTTTCTTT. Its protein is CASSRMDYTEAFF.

In this sample, this clone turned up once. The rearrangement uses TRBV6-5 and TRBJ1-4, with TRBD1 as a possible D gene (5 bases). CDR1 and CDR2 (germline): MNHEY, SVGAGI. The CDR3 has 16 amino acids. Trimming shortened V by 2 bases and J by 7 bases, and 17 bases separated the two germline ends. The CDR3 loop is CASSYSQGSRREKLFF. CDR3 coding DNA: TGTGCCAGCAGTTACAGTCAGGGAAGTCGTCGTGAAAAACTGTTTTTT.

V is TRBV27 and J is TRBJ2-7; D remains ambiguous. V shed 5 bases and J shed 5 bases, with 10 bases lying between them. Germline assignment: CDR1 MNHEY and CDR2 SMNVEV (reference sequence). This CDR3 region has 12 residues. DNA for the CDR3: TGTGCCAGCAGTACCGAAACGGACGAGCAGTACTTC. Residues: CASSTETDEQYF.

V and J are TRBV6-5 and TRBJ2-1; 7 bases line up with TRBD2. The CDR3 sequence is 14 residues long. Germline CDR1 and CDR2: MNHEY and SVGAGI. V dropped 5 bases and J dropped 7; count of bases not matched to a gene: 8. The CDR3 region is CASSHGVGGNEQFF. The CDR3 nucleotides read TGTGCCAGCAGTCACGGGGTGGGGGGGAATGAGCAGTTCTTC.

The chain carries TRBV11-2 and TRBJ2-1; D is uncertain. Trimming shortened V by 3 bases and J by 5 bases, and 2 bases separated the two germline ends. The CDR3 is 11 amino acids. CDR1 is SGHAT and CDR2 is FQNNGV in the germline V gene. CDR3 loop: CASSFNNEQFF. CDR3 DNA: TGTGCCAGCAGCTTTAACAATGAGCAGTTCTTC.

V gene TRBV4-2 combines with J gene TRBJ2-2; D not resolved. Germline V gene lookup returns CDR1 LGHNA and CDR2 YNFKEQ. CDR3 length: 15 amino acids. V shed 1 base and J shed 1 base, with 7 bases lying between them. Written as DNA, the CDR3 is TGTGCCAGCAGCCAAGGTAGCTTGAACACCGGGGAGCTGTTTTTT. Translated, it gives CASSQGSLNTGELFF.

V usage is TRBV5-1 and J usage is TRBJ1-2, with D perhaps matching TRBD1 (6 bases). Looked up from germline, CDR1 is SGHRS and CDR2 is YFSETQ. V dropped 2 bases and J dropped 0 bases, with 11 bases sitting between them. This CDR3 is 15 amino acids long. CDR3 region: CASSLDRSTNYGYTF. The CDR3 DNA reads as TGCGCCAGCAGCTTAGACAGGTCAACTAACTATGGCTACACCTTC.

The CDR3 DNA is TGTGCCAGCTCACGGGACAGGGCCCCCGAAGGGCAGTTCTTC. It codes for CASSRDRAPEGQFF. This chain connects TRBV18 to TRBJ2-1; 9 bases agree with TRBD1. The V gene end was trimmed by 4 bases and the J gene end by 12 bases; junction bases not matched to a gene: 10. Per the germline V gene, CDR1 is KGHSH and CDR2 is LQKENI. The CDR3 is made up of 14 amino acids.

The chain links TRBV5-4 to TRBJ1-2; perhaps TRBD1 as D (5 bases). This CDR3 region has 13 residues. Trimming pared 0 bases from V and 6 bases from J, leaving 9 bases between. CDR1 and CDR2 (germline): SGHNT, YYREEE (reference sequence). CDR3 coding DNA: TGTGCCAGCAGCTTGGGACAGTCGGATGGCTACACCTTC. Translated: CASSLGQSDGYTF.

The chain couples TRBV18 to TRBJ2-3; 10 bases align to TRBD1. V was clipped by 4 bases and J by 1 base; unmatched bases: 2. Germline V CDR1 and CDR2: KGHSH, LQKENI. CDR3 length equals 15 residues. CDR3 in DNA: TGTGCCAGCTCACGTGGACAGGGGGGCACAGATACGCAGTATTTT. Protein product: CASSRGQGGTDTQYF.

The chain links TRBV5-4 to TRBJ2-7; maybe TRBD2 (6 bases). V was shortened by 0 bases and J by 0 bases, with 13 bases between the two germline ends. The length of the CDR3 is 16 residues. The germline CDR1 and CDR2 sequences are SGHNT and YYREEE (reference sequence). CDR3 protein: CASSLVGGGVSYEQYF. For the CDR3, the DNA is TGTGCCAGCAGCTTGGTGGGAGGCGGGGTCTCCTACGAGCAGTACTTC.

The rearrangement joins TRBV28 to TRBJ2-1, with 8 bases that match TRBD1. V was clipped by 8 bases and J by 15 bases; unmatched bases: 21. The CDR3 length is 15 residues. CDR1 is MDHEN, CDR2 SYDVKM, per germline. The CDR3 loop reads CASGNDRGKSGKPFF. The CDR3 DNA follows: TGTGCCAGCGGCAACGACAGGGGTAAGAGCGGAAAGCCGTTCTTC.

This clone was observed once. The J gene is TRBJ2-3, the V gene TRBV28; a possible D gene is TRBD1 (6 bases). CDR1 and CDR2 from the germline V gene are MDHEN and SYDVKM. Trimming removed 2 bases at V and 4 bases at J, with 16 bases between. The CDR3 has 16 amino acids. CDR3 in amino acids: CASSLITGRIADTQYF. The CDR3 DNA follows: TGTGCCAGCAGTTTAATTACAGGGAGAATAGCAGATACGCAGTATTTT.

V and J are TRBV3-1 (or the pseudogene TRBV3-2) and TRBJ2-7, with D perhaps matching TRBD2 (7 bases). V was clipped by 4 bases and J by 0 bases, with 19 bases between them. Germline V gene data show CDR1 as LGHDT and CDR2 as YNNKEL (reference sequence). This CDR3 has 17 residues. DNA for the CDR3: TGTGCCAGCAGCCGGTCGGGGGGCCCTCCTAACTCCTACGAGCAGTACTTC. Residues: CASSRSGGPPNSYEQYF.

V gene TRBV7-9 combines with J gene TRBJ2-1; D may be TRBD2 (5 bases). V was cut by 5 bases and J by 4 bases, with 15 bases left in between. Germline V CDR1 and CDR2: SEHNR, FQNEAQ (reference sequence). The CDR3 spans 15 residues. CDR3: CASSQPGVFYNEQFF. The CDR3 DNA is TGTGCCAGCAGCCAACCCGGGGTTTTTTACAATGAGCAGTTCTTC.

This rearrangement joins TRBV7-8 to TRBJ1-1, with 12 bases fitting TRBD1. The trim removed 4 bases at V and 5 bases at J, leaving 11 bases unmatched. Germline-derived CDR1 and CDR2 are SGHVS and FQNEAQ. The CDR3 is 17 amino acids. CDR3 DNA sequence: TGTGCCAGCAGCTCACGGGGACAGGGGGCGCGGGTAACTGAAGCTTTCTTT. It specifies CASSSRGQGARVTEAFF. Combining the CDR3 with reference TRBV7-8 and TRBJ1-1 gives the whole variable domain GAGVSQSPRYKVAKRGQDVALRCDPISGHVSLFWYQQALGQGPEFLTYFQNEAQLDKSGLPSDRFFAERPEGSVSTLKIQRTQQEDSAVYLCASSSRGQGARVTEAFFGQGTRLTVV.

The V and J genes are TRBV29-1 and TRBJ2-1; 11 bases align to TRBD2. This CDR3 spans 13 amino acids. Trimming took 4 bases from V and 7 from J; bases not matched to a gene: 3. The germline CDR1 and CDR2 sequences are SQVTM and ANQGSEA. This CDR3 reads CSVVLAGANEQFF. In DNA, the CDR3 is TGCAGCGTTGTACTAGCGGGGGCTAATGAGCAGTTCTTC.